This T cell receptor (beta chain) was retrieved from a study of CD8 T cells in ankylosing spondylitis (dated by TCRdb to 2016 to 2017). Notes on the research overall: The study set out to find disease-linked TCR variants by profiling T cell receptor beta repertoires in ankylosing spondylitis patients and healthy donors. In total, the full study cohort was made up of 85 to 140 healthy donors and 20 to 25 ankylosing spondylitis patients. Peripheral blood was sampled, and synovial fluid was also collected from ankylosing spondylitis patients. Study-wide conclusions, independent of this receptor: Blood from ankylosing spondylitis patients appeared to be characterized by a TCR beta motif made up of under ten highly homologous amino acid variants. Significant enrichment of the disease-linked clones was reported in matched synovial fluid samples from ankylosing spondylitis patients. Some motif variants had previously been reported in the synovial fluid and blood of reactive arthritis patients, which suggests shared mechanisms of disease initiation. A CD8+ phenotype was shown by the disease-linked clones, which were found at relatively low frequencies in peripheral blood.

V and J lose 9 bases and 0 bases, and a span of 13 bases separates them. The CDR3 runs 14 amino acids, cysteine and phenylalanine included. Only the CDR3 portion is preserved as DNA: 42 bases, with reading frame beginning at the first base. CDR1 is given as SGHVS and CDR2 as FQNEAQ, both from the germline V gene. The sequencing machine was an Illumina HiSeq 2500. Quantitative 5'-RACE with molecular barcodes was the method used to prepare the TCR beta libraries. From the authors' description of their analysis: To identify disease-linked TCR variants, a new computational method was used, one built on a probabilistic model of VDJ rearrangement. TCRdb handled the public reads itself, with Q25 trimming in fastp and clone calling in MiXCR, and kept productive beta chains. Identical CDR3 protein sequences are pooled into one entry, listed with their most common genes and DNA. These V and J calls derive from TCRdb rather than the authors' analysis. A total of over 600,000 distinct CDR3 sequences appear in this sample, over 15% of them only once. The ten biggest clones cover about a fifth of the sample.

Comments on this clonotype: Its antigen specificity is not known. There are no base qualities to consult, and no much larger clone falls within one base.

The sequence derives from a male donor with ankylosing spondylitis. The V and J segments used are TRBV7-8 and TRBJ2-3; the D gene identity is not certain. Sample: blood, either unsorted or a sorted T cell fraction (not recorded which). DNA sequence: TGTGCCAGTACGGAGAATGCTAGCACAGATACGCAGTATTTT. The resulting protein is CASTENASTDTQYF.